A selection of T cell receptor beta chains follows, all from one sample in a study of T cell changes during pregnancy in multiple sclerosis. Using immunoSEQ multiplex PCR, the repertoire was profiled, and TCRdb retains in-frame clones only, with some absent. The sample includes roughly 100,000 clones, approximately 91% seen only once; the top ten take around 3.2%. This material consisted of peripheral blood, taken after pregnancy. These receptor sequences come from a female donor with multiple sclerosis, enrolled in a pregnancy study. Each CDR3 is given with its conserved first and last residue. The order of the fields is V gene, clone size, D gene, J gene, CDR3 protein, CDR3 DNA. The D gene is left open where the match is weak. Rows give clone size only sometimes, using once, few, many, or a class for an expanded clone.

TRBV5-1	NA	TRBD2	TRBJ2-1	CASSQGLAGLGDEQFF	TGCGCCAGCAGCCAAGGACTAGCGGGCCTCGGGGATGAGCAGTTCTTC
TRBV10-3	NA	NA	TRBJ1-2	CAISETGVPIYGYTF	TGTGCCATCAGTGAGACCGGGGTGCCGATCTATGGCTACACCTTC
TRBV6-5	NA	TRBD1	TRBJ1-1	CASSYLLTGMNTEAFF	TGTGCCAGCAGTTACCTGTTGACAGGGATGAACACTGAAGCTTTCTTT
TRBV5-1	NA	TRBD1	TRBJ1-2	CASSIDYRGNYGYTF	TGCGCCAGCAGCATCGATTACAGGGGTAACTATGGCTACACCTTC
TRBV6-5	once	NA	TRBJ1-1	CASSLGGPTFF	TGTGCCAGCAGCTTAGGGGGACCGACTTTCTTT
TRBV11-2	NA	TRBD1	TRBJ1-3	CASRPLTGGGNTIYF	TGTGCCAGCCGACCCTTGACAGGGGGCGGAAACACCATATATTTT
TRBV19	few	TRBD2	TRBJ2-3	CASSTVVSGADTQYF	TGTGCCAGTAGTACCGTAGTTAGCGGGGCAGATACGCAGTATTTT
TRBV10-2	NA	TRBD1	TRBJ2-4	CASSLLPGQGNIQYF	TGCGCCAGCAGCCTCCTCCCAGGACAGGGAAACATTCAGTACTTC
TRBV9	NA	NA	TRBJ1-1	CASSEQGNPTTEAFF	TGTGCCAGCAGCGAACAGGGAAATCCGACCACTGAAGCTTTCTTT
TRBV4-2	NA	NA	TRBJ1-1	CASSQLRGTEAFF	TGTGCCAGCAGCCAACTAAGGGGGACTGAAGCTTTCTTT
TRBV5-1	NA	NA	TRBJ1-2	CASSSSLLQGYGYTF	TGCGCCAGCAGCTCGAGCCTATTACAGGGCTATGGCTACACCTTC
TRBV7-6	NA	TRBD1	TRBJ2-3	CASSLAGGGPDTQYF	TGTGCCAGCAGCTTAGCAGGGGGCGGCCCAGATACGCAGTATTTT
TRBV7-8	NA	NA	TRBJ1-1	CASSLRSSEAFF	TGTGCCAGCAGCTTACGGAGCTCTGAAGCTTTCTTT
TRBV7-8	NA	TRBD2	TRBJ2-7	CASTYGLAGAPDSSEQYF	TGTGCCAGCACCTACGGTTTAGCGGGGGCCCCTGACAGCTCCGAGCAGTACTTC
TRBV4-1	NA	NA	TRBJ2-3	CASSPTGDTQYF	TGCGCCAGCAGCCCGACGGGGGATACGCAGTATTTT
TRBV23-1	NA	NA	TRBJ1-2	CASSQSREADYGYTF	TGCGCCAGCAGTCAATCGAGGGAGGCAGACTATGGCTACACCTTC
TRBV5-6	NA	NA	TRBJ2-3	CASSLASPGRGDTQYF	TGTGCCAGCAGCTTGGCCTCGCCGGGGAGAGGAGATACGCAGTATTTT
TRBV4-1	NA	TRBD1	TRBJ2-4	CASSQRGQANIQYF	TGCGCCAGCAGCCAGAGGGGACAGGCAAACATTCAGTACTTC
TRBV19	NA	TRBD1	TRBJ2-7	CASSTGTEIQGQYF	TGTGCCAGTAGCACCGGGACAGAGATACAGGGGCAGTACTTC
TRBV10-2	NA	TRBD2	TRBJ2-4	CASTGREAIQYF	TGCGCCAGCACTGGGAGGGAAGCCATTCAGTACTTC
TRBV6-1	NA	NA	TRBJ1-4	CASSDPPEKLFF	TGTGCCAGCAGTGACCCACCGGAGAAACTGTTTTTT
TRBV12-5	NA	NA	TRBJ1-2	CASGLDGGNHYGYTF	TGTGCTAGTGGTTTGGACGGGGGGAATCACTATGGCTACACCTTC
TRBV5-4	NA	NA	TRBJ1-3	CASSLVPNSGNTIYF	TGTGCCAGCAGCTTGGTTCCCAACTCTGGAAACACCATATATTTT
TRBV19	once	NA	TRBJ2-3	CASSHMGGASTDTQYF	TGTGCCAGTAGCCATATGGGGGGGGCTAGCACAGATACGCAGTATTTT
TRBV5-1	NA	NA	TRBJ2-7	CASRFGLSTYEQYF	TGCGCCAGCAGATTCGGACTGAGTACCTACGAGCAGTACTTC
TRBV5-1	NA	NA	TRBJ2-3	CASSLGESSDTQYF	TGCGCCAGCAGCTTGGGGGAGTCCTCGGATACGCAGTATTTT
TRBV7-6	once	NA	TRBJ1-4	CASSPVGAANEKLFF	TGTGCCAGCAGCCCCGTAGGGGCGGCTAATGAAAAACTGTTTTTT
TRBV30	NA	TRBD1	TRBJ1-5	CALRGQGTNQPQHF	TGTGCTCTCCGAGGACAGGGGACCAATCAGCCCCAGCATTTT